The present T cell receptor beta chain was sequenced within a study of T-cell reconstitution after alpha-beta-depleted transplantation in children. Unique molecular identifiers featured in how the TCRbeta library was prepared. TCRdb recomputed calls from the PCR reads with MiXCR, one row per CDR3 protein. The table lists roughly 500,000 distinct CDR3 sequences, 30% to 35% of them singletons. The CDR3 spans 15 residues. Trimming took 1 base from V and 0 from J, leaving 10 bases between them. CDR1 and CDR2 (germline): GTSNPN, SVGIG (reference sequence). The source of this sequence is a human donor who donated a stem cell graft to a child with aplastic anemia. Sequencing was performed on PBMCs from the stem cell graft donor, taken from the stem cell graft. The chain carries TRBV30 and TRBJ2-1; possibly TRBD1 or TRBD2 for D (5 bases each). Written as DNA, the CDR3 is TGTGCCTGGAGTGGGGGGTCCAGCTCCTACAATGAGCAGTTCTTC. Protein sequence: CAWSGGSSSYNEQFF.